These T cell receptor beta chains were read from a single sample in a study of cytomegalovirus exposure and HLA in healthy donors. The repertoire was sequenced with immunoSEQ multiplex PCR; TCRdb's copy has only in-frame clones and lacks some. The sample gives about 60,000 clones, about 82% of which show up once; about 4.1% is in the top ten. Input material: PBMCs. The receptors originated from a woman in her twenties or thirties in good health and CMV-seronegative. Each CDR3 is given with its conserved first and last residue. Each record gives: CDR3 length, V gene, J gene, CDR3 protein.

>16|TRBV5-1|TRBJ2-3
CASSSVGQPSTDTQYF
>14|TRBV30|TRBJ2-7
CALGRDRGFYEQYF
>13|TRBV30|TRBJ1-1
CAWSRQGRTEAFF
>14|TRBV25-1|TRBJ1-4
CASSERTGGEKLFF
>11|TRBV28|TRBJ2-5
CASVGGETQYF
>17|TRBV28|TRBJ2-3
CASSLSIAGMGGDTQYF
>12|TRBV5-1|TRBJ1-1
CASGGGGTEAFF
>13|TRBV30|TRBJ1-5
CAYADRAGQPQHF
>13|TRBV9|TRBJ1-1
CASSPGQDTEAFF
>14|TRBV5-6|TRBJ2-7
CASSGILADYEQYF
>12|TRBV27|TRBJ2-3
CASRRQTDTQYF
>17|TRBV4-3|TRBJ2-3
CASSPSPGSWDTDTQYF
>18|TRBV2|TRBJ2-5
CASTRPHGTAAPQETQYF
>12|TRBV30|TRBJ2-2
CAGGGDPGELFF
>12|TRBV6-1|TRBJ1-6
CASLTGDSPLHF
>13|TRBV4-3|TRBJ2-7
CASSQDPGGRQYF
>14|TRBV9|TRBJ2-5
CASSVGQGQETQYF
>13|TRBV6-5|TRBJ2-2
CASSYTGTGELFF
>13|TRBV29-1|TRBJ2-7
CSVEVASRTEQYF
>15|TRBV5-1|TRBJ1-2
CASSLAGGGNYGYTF
>14|TRBV29-1|TRBJ2-1
CSVPGTGDYNEQFF
>12|TRBV6-5|TRBJ2-7
CASSPGNYEQYF
>15|TRBV23-1|TRBJ1-1
CASRPRQGGHTEAFF
>14|TRBV7-8|TRBJ1-2
CASSLDRTNYGYTF
>14|TRBV6-5|TRBJ2-1
CASSRGTAYNEQFF
>15|TRBV6-1|TRBJ2-7
CASTRAASGSDEQYF
>13|TRBV19|TRBJ2-7
CASSDSGSSKQYF
>13|TRBV7-6|TRBJ2-7
CASGRGISYEQYF
>14|TRBV9|TRBJ2-7
CASSDGTGSYEQYF
>11|TRBV30|TRBJ1-2
CAWKDRDGYTF
>14|TRBV29-1|TRBJ2-5
CSVWESGFGETQYF
>13|TRBV6-5|TRBJ2-7
CASSYSAGDEQYF
>10|TRBV20-1|TRBJ2-3
CSARTDTQYF
>18|TRBV4-1|TRBJ1-6
CASSQGRAMGSYNSPLHF